These 9 T cell receptor beta chains were all obtained from the same sample, sequenced in a study of OX40 agonist ivuxolimab in advanced cancers. TCRdb's copy holds only in-frame clones and misses some; the assay was immunoSEQ multiplex PCR. This repertoire shows 50,000 to 65,000 clones, about 83% found once; its top ten account for around 0.56%. Source: CD4+ or CD8+ T cells sorted from blood, taken in a trial of the OX40 agonist ivuxolimab. The source is an adult with an advanced solid tumor such as melanoma, head and neck, liver or kidney cancer.

The J gene is TRBJ1-5, the V gene TRBV10-3; 7 bases are a match to TRBD1. From germline, CDR1 is ENHRY and CDR2 SYGVKD. J gave up 0 bases and V 10 bases, and 9 bases lay outside the gene matches. This CDR3 has 15 amino acids. CDR3 in DNA: TGTGCCACCAGGGGGTCTGTTTATAGCAATCAGCCCCAGCATTTT. Residues: CATRGSVYSNQPQHF.

The chain couples TRBV5-4 to TRBJ2-5; D unresolved. Germline CDR1 SGHNT, CDR2 YYREEE (reference sequence). The CDR3 is made up of 14 amino acids. The germline V and J ends were trimmed by 2 bases and 1 base, with 9 bases remaining between them. For the CDR3, the DNA is TGTGCCAGCAGCTTACCTAGGCGCCAAGAGACCCAGTACTTC. Encoded protein: CASSLPRRQETQYF.

V usage is TRBV6-6 and J usage is TRBJ2-7; the match to TRBD1 covers 7 bases. J gave up 7 bases and V 7 bases, and 7 bases lay outside the gene matches. The germline CDR1 and CDR2 sequences are MNHNY and SVGAGI (reference sequence). The CDR3 is 12 amino acids. Here the CDR3 reads CASKTGAVEQYF. The CDR3 bases are TGTGCCAGCAAAACAGGGGCGGTGGAGCAGTACTTC.

This chain links TRBV10-3 with TRBJ2-1; possible D gene TRBD1, 6 bases. Germline values: CDR1 ENHRY, CDR2 SYGVKD. The length of the CDR3 is 14 residues. The V and J ends lost 10 bases and 0 bases respectively, with 13 bases between them. CDR3 DNA: TGTGCCACCGAGGACAGAAGCTCCTACAATGAGCAGTTCTTC. Protein: CATEDRSSYNEQFF.

The chain joins TRBV4-1 to TRBJ2-7, with D possibly TRBD2 on 6 matching bases. The CDR3 length is 17 residues. The V gene's germline CDR1 is MGHRA and CDR2 YSYEKL. V lost 6 bases, J lost 0 bases, and 21 bases lay in between. CDR3 sequence reads: CASSEGAGRTNSYEQYF. The CDR3 region has the DNA TGCGCCAGCAGTGAGGGAGCGGGTAGGACCAACTCCTACGAGCAGTACTTC.

The chain couples TRBV7-2 to TRBJ2-3; D ambiguous. The CDR3 length is 15 residues. CDR1 is SGHTA and CDR2 is FQGNSA in the germline V gene. Between the trimmed V and J ends, which lost 2 bases and 2 bases, there was a span of 11 bases. The CDR3 DNA is TGTGCCAGCAGCTTAAAGTGGTTAGACACAGATACGCAGTATTTT. Its translation is CASSLKWLDTDTQYF.

V gene TRBV27 combines with J gene TRBJ2-3; D perhaps matches TRBD2 (5 bases). Germline lookup yields CDR1 MNHEY and CDR2 SMNVEV (reference sequence). With 3 bases removed from V and 1 base from J, the gap between germline ends came to 14 bases. CDR3 length equals 16 residues. This chain's CDR3 is CASSFPAAGGTDTQYF. The CDR3 bases are TGTGCCAGCAGTTTTCCTGCCGCCGGGGGCACAGATACGCAGTATTTT.

The chain couples TRBV10-3 to TRBJ1-2; D remains unclear. The length of the CDR3 is 13 residues. Trimming stripped 6 bases from V and 1 base from J, with 9 bases between. Germline CDR1 ENHRY, CDR2 SYGVKD. In nucleotides, the CDR3 is TGTGCCATCAGGATAGGTATTAACTATGGCTACACCTTC. Amino acids: CAIRIGINYGYTF.

The chain has TRBV7-8 and TRBJ2-7, with D possibly being TRBD1 (5 bases). CDR3 length equals 16 residues. From germline, CDR1 is SGHVS and CDR2 FQNEAQ. V lost 5 bases and J lost 0, with 17 bases in between. This CDR3 reads CASSRSRTPFSYEQYF. The CDR3 bases are TGTGCCAGCAGCCGCTCCCGGACACCTTTCTCCTACGAGCAGTACTTC.